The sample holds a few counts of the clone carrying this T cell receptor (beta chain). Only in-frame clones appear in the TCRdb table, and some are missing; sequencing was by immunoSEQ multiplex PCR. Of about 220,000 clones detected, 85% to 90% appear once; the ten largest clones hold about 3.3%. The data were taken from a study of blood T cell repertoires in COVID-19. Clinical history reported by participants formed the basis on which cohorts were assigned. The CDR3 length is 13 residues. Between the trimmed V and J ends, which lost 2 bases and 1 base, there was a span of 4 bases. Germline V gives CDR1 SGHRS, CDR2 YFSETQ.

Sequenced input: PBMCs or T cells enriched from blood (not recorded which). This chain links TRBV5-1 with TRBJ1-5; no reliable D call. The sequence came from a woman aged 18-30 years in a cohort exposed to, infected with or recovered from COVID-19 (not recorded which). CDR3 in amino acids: CASSFASNQPQHF. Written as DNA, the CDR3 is TGCGCCAGCAGCTTTGCGAGCAATCAGCCCCAGCATTTT.